The 12 T cell receptor beta chains below all came from one sample that was sequenced in a study of T cell responses to AZD1222 COVID-19 vaccine (dated by TCRdb to the early 2020s). The time point label of this sample denotes: about 28 days (+/-7) after the second vaccine dose. Library construction relied on the immunoSEQ multiplex PCR assay. TCRdb limited this immuneACCESS table to in-frame rearrangements with V and J called. A share of clones is missing; checked studies link under half to unresolved V genes, and the rest is unexplained. Within this sample are fewer than 120,000 clones, with 80% to 95% of them counted one time only. The ten largest clones add up to almost 2.5% of the sample. The source material was peripheral blood, sampled 28 days after the second AZD1222 dose. These TCRs come from an adult who received the AZD1222 COVID-19 vaccine.

V and J are TRBV30 and TRBJ1-2; D gene ambiguous. Germline values: CDR1 GTSNPN, CDR2 SVGIG (reference sequence). The CDR3 loop spans 13 amino acids. The V end was cut by 0 bases, the J end by 0 bases, with 5 bases between. The DNA of the CDR3 is TGTGCCTGGAGTGTCCGGTCTAACTATGGCTACACCTTC. Translated: CAWSVRSNYGYTF.

V and J are TRBV12-5 and TRBJ2-2, with D perhaps TRBD1 or TRBD2 (5 bases each). Germline V gene data show CDR1 as LGHNT and CDR2 as FRNRAP. Deletions cut 6 bases from V and 9 bases from J, with 11 bases between. The CDR3 covers 12 residues. CDR3 sequence: CASGEGSRELFF. CDR3 DNA: TGTGCTAGTGGCGAGGGGAGTCGGGAGCTGTTTTTT.

V gene TRBV18 combines with J gene TRBJ1-2, with 7 bases identical to TRBD1. This CDR3 comprises 13 residues. Germline V lookup: CDR1 KGHSH, CDR2 LQKENI. Losses at the gene ends were 3 bases for V and 6 bases for J; bases not matched to a gene: 4. DNA of the CDR3: TGTGCCAGCTCACCTAACGACAGGGATGGCTACACCTTC. Translating gives CASSPNDRDGYTF. Together with reference TRBV18 and TRBJ1-2, the CDR3 gives the full variable domain: NAGVMQNPRHLVRRRGQEARLRCSPMKGHSHVYWYRQLPEEGLKFMVYLQKENIIDESGMPKERFSAEFPKEGPSILRIQQVVRGDSAAYFCASSPNDRDGYTFGSGTRLTVV.

V usage is TRBV5-4 and J usage is TRBJ1-2; 7 nucleotides match TRBD1. With 0 bases clipped from V and 2 bases from J, the junction kept 7 bases outside the gene matches. The CDR3 contains 16 residues. Germline V gene data show CDR1 as SGHNT and CDR2 as YYREEE (reference sequence). CDR3 loop: CASSLDPGTVNYGYTF. For the CDR3, the DNA is TGTGCCAGCAGCTTGGACCCAGGGACAGTCAACTATGGCTACACCTTC.

The V and J genes are TRBV19 and TRBJ1-2; a weak D match, TRBD1 (6 bases). The CDR3 totals 15 residues. With 5 bases removed from V and 1 base from J, the gap between germline ends came to 14 bases. Germline V gene lookup returns CDR1 LNHDA and CDR2 SQIVND (reference sequence). CDR3 sequence (DNA): TGTGCCAGTAGTCTAGGGGGGTTGGGTAACTATGGCTACACCTTC. This gives the protein CASSLGGLGNYGYTF.

This clone has just one count. The gene calls are TRBV7-9 and TRBJ1-3; D perhaps matches TRBD1 (5 bases). The CDR3 runs 18 residues. V was pared by 2 bases and J by 3 bases, with 20 bases between. Germline V gene lookup returns CDR1 SEHNR and CDR2 FQNEAQ (reference sequence). The CDR3 DNA reads TGTGCCAGCAGCTTAATTGCCGGGACTGAACTGAGTGGAAACACCATATATTTT. Residues: CASSLIAGTELSGNTIYF.

The genes are TRBV6-1 and TRBJ1-2, with TRBD1 matching over 9 bases. The CDR3 is made up of 17 amino acids. The V and J ends lost 1 base and 4 bases, in that order; junction bases with no gene match: 10. CDR1 is MNHNS and CDR2 is SASEGT in the germline V gene. The CDR3 DNA is TGTGCCAGCAGTGAAGAGGGTAGGGGACAGGGTTCCTATGGCTACACCTTC. Its translation is CASSEEGRGQGSYGYTF.

This clone was seen once. The chain has TRBV24-1 and TRBJ2-2, with 11 bases that match TRBD1. Germline CDR1 KGHDR, CDR2 SFDVKD. This CDR3 is built from 17 residues. V dropped 3 bases and J dropped 0; count of bases not matched to a gene: 2. This CDR3 is CATSDPGQGANTGELFF. In nucleotides, the CDR3 is TGTGCCACCAGTGATCCGGGACAGGGGGCGAACACCGGGGAGCTGTTTTTT.

The chain carries TRBV18 and TRBJ2-3; 10 bases are shared with TRBD2. V shed 1 base and J 2 bases; nucleotides not matched to a gene: 6. From germline, CDR1 is KGHSH and CDR2 LQKENI. This CDR3 contains 17 residues. The CDR3 nucleotides are TGTGCCAGCTCACCACTTACTAGCGGGGATCTCACAGATACGCAGTATTTT. Translated, it gives CASSPLTSGDLTDTQYF.

This chain links TRBV16 with TRBJ2-3; D is possibly TRBD2 (6 bases). The germline gives CDR1 KGHSY, CDR2 FQNENV. Trimming shortened V by 1 base and J by 4 bases, and 21 bases separated the two germline ends. The CDR3 length is 18 residues. CDR3 DNA sequence: TGTGCCAGCAGCCAATACCCCGTGGCAGGGAGGTGGGCAGATACGCAGTATTTT. This translates into CASSQYPVAGRWADTQYF.

This clone was observed once. The chain recombines TRBV11-1 with TRBJ1-4; TRBD1 is a possible D gene (6 bases). This CDR3 region has 14 residues. Looked up from germline, CDR1 is SGHAT and CDR2 is FQDESV (reference sequence). V shed 5 bases and J shed 8 bases, with 15 bases lying between them. DNA of the CDR3: TGTGCCAGCAGCGAAGGGGGTTTTCGCGAAAAACTGTTTTTT. Protein: CASSEGGFREKLFF. The variable domain in full, with the rest retrieved from reference TRBV11-1 and TRBJ1-4, is EAEVAQSPRYKITEKSQAVAFWCDPISGHATLYWYRQILGQGPELLVQFQDESVVDDSQLPKDRFSAERLKGVDSTLKIQPAELGDSAMYLCASSEGGFREKLFFGSGTQLSVL.

This sequence joins TRBV7-8 and TRBJ2-4, with TRBD1 identical over 8 bases. V dropped 5 bases and J dropped 5; count of bases not matched to a gene: 5. This CDR3 spans 14 amino acids. Looked up from germline, CDR1 is SGHVS and CDR2 is FQNEAQ. The DNA of the CDR3 is TGTGCCAGCAGCCCGGACAGGGTTCAAAACATTCAGTACTTC. It codes for CASSPDRVQNIQYF.